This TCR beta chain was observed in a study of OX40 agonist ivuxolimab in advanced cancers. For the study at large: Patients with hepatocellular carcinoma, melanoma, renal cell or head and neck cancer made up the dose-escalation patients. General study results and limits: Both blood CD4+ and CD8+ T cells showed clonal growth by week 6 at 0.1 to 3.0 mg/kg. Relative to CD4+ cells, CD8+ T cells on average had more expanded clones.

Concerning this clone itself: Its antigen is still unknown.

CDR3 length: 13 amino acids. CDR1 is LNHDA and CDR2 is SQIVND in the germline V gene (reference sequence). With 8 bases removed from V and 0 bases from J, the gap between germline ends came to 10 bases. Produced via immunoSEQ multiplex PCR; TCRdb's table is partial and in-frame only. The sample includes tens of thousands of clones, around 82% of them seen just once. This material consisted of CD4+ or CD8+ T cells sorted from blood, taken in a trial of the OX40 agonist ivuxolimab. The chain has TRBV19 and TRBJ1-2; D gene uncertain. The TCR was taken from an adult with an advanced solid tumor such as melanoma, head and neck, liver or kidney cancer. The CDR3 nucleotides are TGTGCCAGTTCTACCAGCTCTAACTATGGCTACACCTTC. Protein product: CASSTSSNYGYTF.